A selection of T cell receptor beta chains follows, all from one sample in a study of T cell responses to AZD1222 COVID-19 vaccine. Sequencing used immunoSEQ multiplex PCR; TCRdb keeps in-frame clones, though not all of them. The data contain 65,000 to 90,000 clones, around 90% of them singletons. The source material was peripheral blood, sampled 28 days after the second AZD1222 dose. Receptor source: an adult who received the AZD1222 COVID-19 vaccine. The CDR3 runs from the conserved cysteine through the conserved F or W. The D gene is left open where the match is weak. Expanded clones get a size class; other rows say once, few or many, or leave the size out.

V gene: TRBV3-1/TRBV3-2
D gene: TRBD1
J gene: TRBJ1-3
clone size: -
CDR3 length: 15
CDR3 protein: CASSQGNRGRNTIYF
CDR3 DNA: TGTGCCAGCAGCCAAGGGAACAGGGGGCGGAACACCATATATTTT

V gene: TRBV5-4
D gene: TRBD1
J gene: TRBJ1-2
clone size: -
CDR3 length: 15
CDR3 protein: CASSYPGQGVQGYTF
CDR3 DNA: TGTGCCAGCAGCTACCCGGGACAGGGGGTTCAAGGCTACACCTTC

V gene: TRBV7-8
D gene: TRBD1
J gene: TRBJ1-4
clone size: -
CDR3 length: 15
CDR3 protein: CASSPGTGGASGLFF
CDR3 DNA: TGTGCCAGCAGCCCCGGGACAGGGGGCGCATCGGGTCTGTTTTTT

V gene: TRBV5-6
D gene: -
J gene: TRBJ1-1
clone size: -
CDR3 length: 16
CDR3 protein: CASSPLRGGLNTEAFF
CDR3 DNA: TGTGCCAGCAGTCCCCTACGCGGGGGCCTGAACACTGAAGCTTTCTTT

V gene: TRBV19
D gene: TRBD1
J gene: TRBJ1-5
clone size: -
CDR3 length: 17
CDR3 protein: CASSSGTGVISNQPQHF
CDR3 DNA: TGTGCCAGTAGTTCCGGGACAGGGGTTATAAGCAATCAGCCCCAGCATTTT

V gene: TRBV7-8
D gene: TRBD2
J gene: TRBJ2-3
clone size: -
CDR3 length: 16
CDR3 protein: CASSLGASGSTDTQYF
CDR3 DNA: TGTGCCAGCAGCTTAGGTGCTAGCGGTAGCACAGATACGCAGTATTTT

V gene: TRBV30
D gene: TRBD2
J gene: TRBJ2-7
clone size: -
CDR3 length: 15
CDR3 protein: CAWSDGLAGTYEQYF
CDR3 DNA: TGTGCCTGGAGCGACGGCCTAGCGGGGACCTACGAGCAGTACTTC

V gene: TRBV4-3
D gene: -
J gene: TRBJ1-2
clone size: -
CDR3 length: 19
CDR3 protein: CASSHRQGPEVRSKNGYTF
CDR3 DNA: TGCGCCAGCAGCCACCGGCAGGGACCCGAAGTCCGTAGTAAAAATGGCTACACCTTC

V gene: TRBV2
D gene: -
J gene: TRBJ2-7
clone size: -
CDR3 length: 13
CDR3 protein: CASREGRSYEQYF
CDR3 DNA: TGTGCCAGCAGGGAGGGGAGGTCCTACGAGCAGTACTTC

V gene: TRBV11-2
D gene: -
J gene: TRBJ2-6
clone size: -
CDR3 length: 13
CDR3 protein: CASSFPGANVLTF
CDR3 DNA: TGTGCCAGCAGCTTTCCTGGGGCCAACGTCCTGACTTTC

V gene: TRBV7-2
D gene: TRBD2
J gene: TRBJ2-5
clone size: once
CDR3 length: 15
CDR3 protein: CASSLGLAGRETQYF
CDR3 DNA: TGTGCCAGCAGCTTAGGACTAGCGGGAAGGGAGACCCAGTACTTC

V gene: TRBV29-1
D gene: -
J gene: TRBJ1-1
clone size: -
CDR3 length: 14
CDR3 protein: CSVEKTAMNTEAFF
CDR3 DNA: TGCAGCGTTGAAAAGACAGCAATGAACACTGAAGCTTTCTTT

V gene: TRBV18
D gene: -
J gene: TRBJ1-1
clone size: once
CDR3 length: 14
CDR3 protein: CASSPSNGGTEAFF
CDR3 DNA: TGTGCCAGCTCACCCTCGAACGGGGGCACTGAAGCTTTCTTT

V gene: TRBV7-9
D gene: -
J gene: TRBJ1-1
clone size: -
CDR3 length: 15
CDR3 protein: CASSLGLGTNTEAFF
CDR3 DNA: TGTGCCAGCAGCTTAGGGCTGGGGACGAACACTGAAGCTTTCTTT

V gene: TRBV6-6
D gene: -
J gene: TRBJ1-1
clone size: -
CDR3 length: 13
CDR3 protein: CASTTARETEAFF
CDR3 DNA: TGTGCCAGCACCACCGCCAGGGAGACTGAAGCTTTCTTT

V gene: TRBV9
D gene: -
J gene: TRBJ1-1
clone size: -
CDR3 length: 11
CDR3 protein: CASSAGTEAFF
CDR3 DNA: TGTGCCAGCAGCGCCGGGACAGAAGCTTTCTTT

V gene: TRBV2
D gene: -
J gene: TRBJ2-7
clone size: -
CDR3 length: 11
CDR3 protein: CASSPSYEQYF
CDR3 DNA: TGTGCCAGCAGTCCCTCCTACGAGCAGTACTTC

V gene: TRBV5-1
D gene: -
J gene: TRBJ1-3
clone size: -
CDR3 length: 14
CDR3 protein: CASSLEATGNTIYF
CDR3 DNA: TGCGCCAGCAGCTTGGAAGCGACTGGAAACACCATATATTTT

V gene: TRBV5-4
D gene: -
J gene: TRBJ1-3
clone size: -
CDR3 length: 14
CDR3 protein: CASSFFGAGNTIYF
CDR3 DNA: TGTGCCAGCAGCTTTTTCGGGGCTGGAAACACCATATATTTT

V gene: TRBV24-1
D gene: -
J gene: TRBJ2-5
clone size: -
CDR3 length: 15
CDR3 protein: CATSDSRGGEETQYF
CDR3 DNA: TGTGCCACCAGTGATTCTAGAGGGGGTGAAGAGACCCAGTACTTC

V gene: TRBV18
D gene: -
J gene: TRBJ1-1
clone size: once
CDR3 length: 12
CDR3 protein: CASSPPGSEAFF
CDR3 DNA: TGTGCCAGCTCACCCCCAGGCAGCGAGGCTTTCTTT

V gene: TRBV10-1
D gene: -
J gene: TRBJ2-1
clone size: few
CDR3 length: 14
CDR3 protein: CASSESGALNEQFF
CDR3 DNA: TGCGCCAGCAGTGAGTCAGGAGCCCTGAATGAGCAGTTCTTC

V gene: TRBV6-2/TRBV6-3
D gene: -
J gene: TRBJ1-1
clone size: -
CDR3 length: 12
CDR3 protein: CASSYPNTEAFF
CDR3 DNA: TGTGCCAGCAGTTATCCGAACACTGAAGCTTTCTTT

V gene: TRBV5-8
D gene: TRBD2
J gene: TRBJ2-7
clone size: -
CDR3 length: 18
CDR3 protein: CASSKNRGLAGGAYEQYF
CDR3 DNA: TGTGCCAGCAGCAAAAACAGGGGACTAGCGGGAGGAGCCTACGAGCAGTACTTC

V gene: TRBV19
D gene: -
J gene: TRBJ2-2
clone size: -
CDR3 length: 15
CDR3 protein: CASSKRHTNTGELFF
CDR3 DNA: TGTGCCAGTAGTAAGAGACACACGAACACCGGGGAGCTGTTTTTT

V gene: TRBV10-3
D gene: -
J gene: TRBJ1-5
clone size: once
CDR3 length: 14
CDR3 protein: CAISQQGSNQPQHF
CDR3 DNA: TGTGCCATCAGTCAACAGGGAAGCAATCAGCCCCAGCATTTT

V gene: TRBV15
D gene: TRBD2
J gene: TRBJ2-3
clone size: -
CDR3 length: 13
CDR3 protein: CAAAGTSLNTQYF
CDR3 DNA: TGTGCCGCTGCCGGGACTAGCTTGAATACGCAGTATTTT

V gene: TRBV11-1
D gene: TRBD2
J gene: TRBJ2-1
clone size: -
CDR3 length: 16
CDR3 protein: CASSSERETRVNEQFF
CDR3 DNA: TGTGCCAGCAGCTCGGAGCGGGAGACCCGGGTCAATGAGCAGTTCTTC

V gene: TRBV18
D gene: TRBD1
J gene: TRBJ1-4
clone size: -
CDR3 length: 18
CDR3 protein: CASSPFNTKTGDNEKLFF
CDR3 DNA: TGTGCCAGCTCACCGTTCAACACAAAGACAGGGGATAATGAAAAACTGTTTTTT

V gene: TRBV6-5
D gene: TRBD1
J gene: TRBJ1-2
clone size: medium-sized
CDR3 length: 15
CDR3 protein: CASSRGGGEGYGYTF
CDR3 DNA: TGTGCCAGCTCCAGGGGGGGAGGGGAAGGCTATGGCTACACCTTC

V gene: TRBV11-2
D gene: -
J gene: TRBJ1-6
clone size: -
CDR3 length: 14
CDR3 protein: CASSFGTPEGPLHF
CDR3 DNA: TGTGCCAGCAGCTTCGGGACACCGGAGGGACCCCTCCACTTT

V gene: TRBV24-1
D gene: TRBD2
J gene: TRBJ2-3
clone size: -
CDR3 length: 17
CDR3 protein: CATSDRTSGRTTDTQYF
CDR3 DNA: TGTGCCACCAGTGACCGAACTAGCGGGAGGACCACAGATACGCAGTATTTT

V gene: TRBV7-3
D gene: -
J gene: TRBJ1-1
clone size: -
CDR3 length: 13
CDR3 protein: CASSLMADTEAFF
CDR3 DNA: TGTGCCAGCAGCTTAATGGCAGACACTGAAGCTTTCTTT

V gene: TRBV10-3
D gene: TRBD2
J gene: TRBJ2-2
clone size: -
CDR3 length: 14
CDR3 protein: CAISNSGGSGELFF
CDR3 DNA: TGTGCCATCAGTAATAGCGGGGGATCCGGGGAGCTGTTTTTT

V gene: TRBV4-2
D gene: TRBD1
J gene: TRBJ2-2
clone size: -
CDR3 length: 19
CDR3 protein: CASSQDLGTGDTNTGELFF
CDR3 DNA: TGTGCCAGCAGCCAAGATCTCGGGACAGGGGATACGAACACCGGGGAGCTGTTTTTT

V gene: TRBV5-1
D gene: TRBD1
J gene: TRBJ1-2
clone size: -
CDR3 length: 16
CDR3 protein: CASSLEVGQGAYGYTF
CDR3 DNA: TGCGCCAGCAGCTTGGAGGTGGGACAGGGAGCCTATGGCTACACCTTC

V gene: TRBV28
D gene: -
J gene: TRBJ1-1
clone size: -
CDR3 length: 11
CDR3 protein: CASSPGAEAFF
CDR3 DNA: TGTGCCAGCAGTCCTGGCGCGGAAGCTTTCTTT

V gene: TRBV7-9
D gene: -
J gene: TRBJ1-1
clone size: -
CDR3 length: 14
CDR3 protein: CASSLVQGQGEAFF
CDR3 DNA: TGTGCCAGCAGCTTAGTGCAGGGGCAGGGGGAAGCTTTCTTT

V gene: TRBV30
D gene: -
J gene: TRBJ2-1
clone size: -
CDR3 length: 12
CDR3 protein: CAWRLGSAEQFF
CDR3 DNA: TGTGCCTGGAGACTCGGGTCCGCCGAGCAGTTCTTC

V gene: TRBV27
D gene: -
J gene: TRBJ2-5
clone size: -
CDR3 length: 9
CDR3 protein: CARRETQYF
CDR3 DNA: TGTGCCAGAAGGGAGACCCAGTACTTC

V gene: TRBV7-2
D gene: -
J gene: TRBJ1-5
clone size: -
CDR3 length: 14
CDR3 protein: CASSLDGDDQPQHF
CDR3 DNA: TGTGCCAGCAGCTTAGACGGGGACGATCAGCCCCAGCATTTT

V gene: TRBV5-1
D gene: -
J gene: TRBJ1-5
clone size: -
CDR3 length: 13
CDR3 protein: CASSWVRNQPQHF
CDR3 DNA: TGCGCCAGCAGCTGGGTTCGCAATCAGCCCCAGCATTTT

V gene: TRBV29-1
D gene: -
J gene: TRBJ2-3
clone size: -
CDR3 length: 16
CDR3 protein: CSVPRAQESSTDTQYF
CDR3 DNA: TGCAGCGTCCCGCGAGCCCAGGAATCTAGCACAGATACGCAGTATTTT

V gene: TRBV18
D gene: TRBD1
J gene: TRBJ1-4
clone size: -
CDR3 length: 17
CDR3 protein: CASSPPNRGWGNEKLFF
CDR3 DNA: TGTGCCAGCTCACCACCTAACAGGGGATGGGGGAATGAAAAACTGTTTTTT

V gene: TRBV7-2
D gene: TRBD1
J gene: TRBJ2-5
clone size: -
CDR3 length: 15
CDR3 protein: CASSFMGQIRETQYF
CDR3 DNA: TGTGCCAGCAGCTTTATGGGACAGATCCGGGAGACCCAGTACTTC

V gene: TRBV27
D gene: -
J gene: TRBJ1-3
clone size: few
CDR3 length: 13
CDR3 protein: CASRAGNGNTIYF
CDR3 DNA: TGTGCCAGCAGAGCGGGGAATGGAAACACCATATATTTT

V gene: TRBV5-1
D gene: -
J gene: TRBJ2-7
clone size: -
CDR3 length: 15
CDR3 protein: CASSLAGTAQDGQYF
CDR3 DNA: TGCGCCAGCAGCTTGGCCGGGACCGCCCAGGATGGGCAGTACTTC

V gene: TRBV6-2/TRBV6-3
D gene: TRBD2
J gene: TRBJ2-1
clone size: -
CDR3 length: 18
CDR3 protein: CASSYIGTSLVSYNEQFF
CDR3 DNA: TGTGCCAGCAGTTATATAGGGACTAGCCTAGTATCCTACAATGAGCAGTTCTTC

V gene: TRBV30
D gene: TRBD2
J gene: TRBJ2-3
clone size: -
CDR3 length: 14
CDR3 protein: CAWSVVAGEDTQYF
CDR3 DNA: TGTGCCTGGAGTGTTGTAGCGGGTGAAGATACGCAGTATTTT

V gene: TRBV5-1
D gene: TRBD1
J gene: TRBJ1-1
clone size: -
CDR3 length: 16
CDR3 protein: CASSSGPTGSNTEAFF
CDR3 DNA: TGCGCCAGCAGCTCGGGACCGACAGGGTCGAACACTGAAGCTTTCTTT

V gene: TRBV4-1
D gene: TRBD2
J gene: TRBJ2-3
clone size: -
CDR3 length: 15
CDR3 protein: CASSLSGTSTDTQYF
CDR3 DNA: TGCGCCAGCAGCCTGAGCGGGACTAGCACAGATACGCAGTATTTT

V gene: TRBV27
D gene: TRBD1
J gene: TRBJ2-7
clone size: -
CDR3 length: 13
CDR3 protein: CASSRGQFDEQYF
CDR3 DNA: TGTGCCAGCAGCCGGGGACAGTTTGACGAGCAGTACTTC

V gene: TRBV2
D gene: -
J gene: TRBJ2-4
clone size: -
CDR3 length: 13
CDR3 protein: CASSERGTREEYF
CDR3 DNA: TGTGCCAGCAGTGAAAGGGGGACGAGGGAAGAGTACTTC

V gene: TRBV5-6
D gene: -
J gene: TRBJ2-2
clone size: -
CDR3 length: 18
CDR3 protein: CASSSFKTGTHYTGELFF
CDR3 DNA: TGTGCCAGCAGCTCGTTCAAAACCGGGACACATTACACCGGGGAGCTGTTTTTT

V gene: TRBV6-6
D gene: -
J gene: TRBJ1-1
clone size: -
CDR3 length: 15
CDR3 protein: CASSYPGRGEAEAFF
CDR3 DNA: TGTGCCAGCAGTTACCCGGGACGGGGAGAAGCTGAAGCTTTCTTT

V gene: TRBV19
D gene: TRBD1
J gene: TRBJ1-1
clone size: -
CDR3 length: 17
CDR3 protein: CASSIQNWDRLGTEAFF
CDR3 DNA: TGTGCCAGTAGTATACAGAACTGGGACAGGTTGGGCACTGAAGCTTTCTTT

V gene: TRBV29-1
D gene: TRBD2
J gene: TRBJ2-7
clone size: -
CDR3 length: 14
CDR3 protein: CSVERLADSYEQYF
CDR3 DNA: TGCAGCGTTGAACGTCTAGCGGATTCCTACGAGCAGTACTTC